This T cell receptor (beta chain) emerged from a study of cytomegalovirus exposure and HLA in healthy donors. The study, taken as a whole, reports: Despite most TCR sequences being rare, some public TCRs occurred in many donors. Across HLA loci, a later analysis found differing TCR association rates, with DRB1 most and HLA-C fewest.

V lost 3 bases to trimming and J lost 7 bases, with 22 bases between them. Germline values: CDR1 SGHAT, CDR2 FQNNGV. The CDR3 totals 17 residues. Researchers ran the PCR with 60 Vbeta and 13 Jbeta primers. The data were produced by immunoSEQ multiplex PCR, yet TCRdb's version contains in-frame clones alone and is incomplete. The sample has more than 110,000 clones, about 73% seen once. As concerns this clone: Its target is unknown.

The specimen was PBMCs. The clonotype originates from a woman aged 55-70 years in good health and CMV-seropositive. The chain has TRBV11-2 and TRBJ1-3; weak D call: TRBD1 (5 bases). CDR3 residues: CASSLSFVGRGSNTIYF. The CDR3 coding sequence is TGTGCCAGCAGCTTGTCGTTTGTGGGTAGGGGCAGCAACACCATATATTTT.